The 10 T cell receptor beta chains given below trace back to one sample, sequenced in a study of T cell responses to AZD1222 COVID-19 vaccine. Some clones are missing from TCRdb's copy, which holds only in-frame ones; the method was immunoSEQ multiplex PCR. The sample consists of 150,000 or so clones, 89% of them appearing once. This sample comprised peripheral blood, obtained on day 0 of AZD1222 vaccination. Receptors were obtained from an adult in good health.

The genes are TRBV7-9 and TRBJ1-1; D gene unclear. This CDR3 comprises 12 residues. V lost 3 bases and J lost 4, with 6 bases in between. Germline CDR1 and CDR2: SEHNR and FQNEAQ (reference sequence). CDR3 bases: TGTGCCAGCAGCTTTATAACCACTGAAGCTTTCTTT. This translates into CASSFITTEAFF.

The chain joins TRBV7-2 to TRBJ1-2; D might be TRBD1 (6 bases). Per the germline V gene, CDR1 is SGHTA and CDR2 is FQGNSA. V was shortened by 3 bases and J by 7 bases, with 15 bases between the two germline ends. The CDR3 runs 14 residues. CDR3 nucleotides: TGTGCCAGCAGCTTCGCAGGGGTGGCAGGTGGCTACACCTTC. Amino acid sequence: CASSFAGVAGGYTF.

The sample holds one count of this clone. This chain joins TRBV5-1 and TRBJ1-4, with a tentative D call TRBD1 (6 bases). The CDR3 runs to 15 residues. Trimming shortened V by 4 bases and J by 0 bases, and 10 bases separated the two germline ends. The V gene's germline CDR1 is SGHRS and CDR2 YFSETQ. CDR3 amino acids: CASSGGHATNEKLFF. Here the CDR3 DNA reads TGCGCCAGCAGCGGGGGACACGCAACTAATGAAAAACTGTTTTTT.

The rearrangement uses TRBV6-1 and TRBJ2-1; perhaps TRBD2 as D (6 bases). Per the germline V gene, CDR1 is MNHNS and CDR2 is SASEGT. V lost 2 bases and J 3 bases, leaving 14 bases between the germline ends. The CDR3 sequence is 16 residues long. The CDR3, as DNA: TGTGCCAGCAGTGAACCAACTAGCTGGAACTACAATGAGCAGTTCTTC. This sequence encodes CASSEPTSWNYNEQFF.

J is TRBJ2-7 and V is TRBV4-3; TRBD2 matches at 9 bases. V lost 0 bases, J lost 2 bases, and 2 bases stayed unmatched. Germline lookup yields CDR1 LGHNA and CDR2 YSLEER. The CDR3 totals 15 residues. The CDR3 spells CASSQDAGGTYEQYF. The DNA for the CDR3 is TGCGCCAGCAGCCAAGATGCGGGAGGGACCTACGAGCAGTACTTC.

This CDR3 is CASSLRVGGPETQYF. Here the CDR3 DNA reads TGCGCCAGCAGCCTGAGGGTGGGAGGGCCTGAGACCCAGTACTTC. The chain carries TRBV5-1 and TRBJ2-5, with TRBD2 matching over 7 bases. Trimming at V came to 4 bases and at J to 5 bases, leaving 11 bases not matched to a gene. Germline V CDR1 and CDR2: SGHRS, YFSETQ. The CDR3 consists of 15 residues.

The CDR3, as DNA: TGTGCCAGCAGCAAGACAGGGGGGGATCAGCCCCAGCATTTT. It encodes CASSKTGGDQPQHF. The chain joins TRBV11-2 to TRBJ1-5, with 9 bases matching TRBD1. V trimming: 5 bases; J trimming: 5 bases; junction bases outside the gene matches: 4. Germline values: CDR1 SGHAT, CDR2 FQNNGV. The CDR3 consists of 14 residues.

The gene calls are TRBV2 and TRBJ2-7, with TRBD2 matching over 10 bases. Germline V gives CDR1 SNHLY, CDR2 FYNNEI. Germline trimming cut 6 bases from V and 2 bases from J; bases unmatched to any gene: 10. This CDR3 is 16 amino acids long. The CDR3 nucleotides read TGTGCCAGCAGCTTAATTTCTAGCGGGAGCCCCTACGAGCAGTACTTC. Translating gives CASSLISSGSPYEQYF.

The chain is built from TRBV2 and TRBJ1-2; 7 bases align to TRBD1. V was clipped by 4 bases and J by 2 bases; unmatched bases: 1. CDR3 length equals 13 residues. Germline V CDR1 and CDR2: SNHLY, FYNNEI. CDR3 nucleotides: TGTGCCAGCAGTGGACAGGGAAACTATGGCTACACCTTC. This codes for CASSGQGNYGYTF.

V is TRBV7-9 and J is TRBJ1-5; TRBD1 agrees at 9 bases. After removal of 5 bases from V and 7 bases from J, the junction contained 3 bases not matched to a gene. The CDR3 runs 13 residues. Germline values: CDR1 SEHNR, CDR2 FQNEAQ (reference sequence). As DNA, the CDR3 is TGTGCCAGCAGCACAGGGGGCAGCCAGCCCCAGCATTTT. It is translated as CASSTGGSQPQHF.